A single sample is the source of the 24 T cell receptor beta chains below, sequenced in a study of T cell responses to AZD1222 COVID-19 vaccine. Using immunoSEQ multiplex PCR, the repertoire was profiled, and TCRdb retains in-frame clones only, with some absent. The sample includes around 200,000 clones, 88% of them seen just once. Sequencing was performed on peripheral blood, taken 28 days after the second AZD1222 dose. Receptor source: an adult who received the AZD1222 COVID-19 vaccine.

The table lists this clone with a count of one. The rearrangement uses TRBV6-2 or TRBV6-3 and TRBJ2-1, with D possibly called TRBD1 or TRBD2 (6 bases each). Germline V lookup: CDR1 MNHEY, CDR2 SVGEGT. The CDR3 spans 15 residues. The ends were cut back, 2 bases at V and 7 bases at J, with 15 bases in the middle. CDR3 coding DNA: TGTGCCAGCAGTTACCGGGTCTTAGGGGGGAATGAGCAGTTCTTC. It specifies CASSYRVLGGNEQFF.

This chain uses TRBV19 with TRBJ1-4; D remains ambiguous. This CDR3 contains 13 residues. Between the trimmed V and J ends, which lost 10 bases and 4 bases, there was a span of 13 bases. Germline V gene data show CDR1 as LNHDA and CDR2 as SQIVND (reference sequence). In DNA form, the CDR3 reads TGTGCCACCCAGCAGGTCATTAATGAAAAACTGTTTTTT. Translated: CATQQVINEKLFF.

The genes are TRBV4-3 and TRBJ2-3; 8 bases are shared with TRBD2. V lost 4 bases and J lost 1; bases outside the gene matches: 7. From germline, CDR1 is LGHNA and CDR2 YSLEER. CDR3 length equals 16 residues. As DNA, the CDR3 is TGCGCCAGCAGCCGATTGGGACTAGGGCGCACAGATACGCAGTATTTT. As protein: CASSRLGLGRTDTQYF.

This clone was counted once. The rearrangement joins TRBV18 to TRBJ2-2; maybe TRBD1 (6 bases). Germline CDR1 is KGHSH and CDR2 is LQKENI. The CDR3 covers 17 residues. V dropped 0 bases and J dropped 4 bases, with 15 bases sitting between them. CDR3 sequence (DNA): TGTGCCAGCTCACCACCCTCAACAGGGATCTTCACCGGGGAGCTGTTTTTT. Translated, it gives CASSPPSTGIFTGELFF.

This clone has only a few counts. The chain couples TRBV7-2 to TRBJ2-7; D not certain. CDR1 and CDR2 from the germline V gene are SGHTA and FQGNSA. The CDR3 has 14 residues. Trimming shortened V by 7 bases and J by 2 bases, and 15 bases separated the two germline ends. The CDR3 bases are TGTGCCAGCACCCCGCCTGGCGCTGCCTACGAGCAGTACTTC. Amino acid sequence: CASTPPGAAYEQYF.

The V call is TRBV15, the J call TRBJ2-7; possibly TRBD1 or TRBD2 for D (5 bases each). Germline CDR1 reads LNHNV; CDR2 reads YYDKDF (reference sequence). The V end was cut by 0 bases, the J end by 0 bases, with 12 bases between. CDR3 length equals 16 residues. CDR3: CATSRDPRDGSYEQYF. In DNA, the CDR3 is TGTGCCACCAGCAGAGACCCCCGGGACGGCTCCTACGAGCAGTACTTC.

This clone was observed a single time. The chain couples TRBV3-1 (or the pseudogene TRBV3-2) to TRBJ2-1, with D tentatively TRBD2 (5 bases). This CDR3 contains 15 residues. V gave up 4 bases and J gave up 2 bases, with 12 bases separating them. CDR1 and CDR2 (germline): LGHDT, YNNKEL (reference sequence). The CDR3 sequence is CASSPTSGPYNEQFF. The CDR3 coding sequence is TGTGCCAGCAGCCCGACGAGCGGCCCCTACAATGAGCAGTTCTTC.

The chain combines TRBV7-2 with TRBJ1-4; D is unclear. The CDR3 extends over 15 amino acids. Trimming left V 5 bases short and J 0 bases short, with 10 bases between. CDR1 SGHTA and CDR2 FQGNSA come from the germline V gene. The CDR3 is CASSPHIATNEKLFF. CDR3 bases: TGTGCCAGCAGCCCCCACATTGCAACTAATGAAAAACTGTTTTTT.

The rearrangement uses TRBV7-8 and TRBJ2-5; 10 bases fit TRBD1. The V and J ends lost 4 bases and 3 bases, in that order; junction bases with no gene match: 2. The CDR3 covers 14 residues. Looked up from germline, CDR1 is SGHVS and CDR2 is FQNEAQ. DNA for the CDR3: TGTGCCAGCAGCTGGGGACAGGGGAAAGAGACCCAGTACTTC. Amino acid sequence: CASSWGQGKETQYF.

V usage is TRBV20-1 and J usage is TRBJ1-4, with TRBD1 matching 9 bases. Germline V gives CDR1 DFQATT, CDR2 SNEGSKA (reference sequence). This CDR3 region has 18 residues. V was clipped by 3 bases and J by 2 bases; unmatched bases: 13. CDR3 sequence: CSASGLGQGVRTNEKLFF. For the CDR3, the DNA is TGCAGTGCTAGTGGGTTGGGACAGGGAGTTCGGACTAATGAAAAACTGTTTTTT.

The chain links TRBV4-2 to TRBJ1-2, with 7 bases lining up with TRBD1. This CDR3 has 16 amino acids. V gave up 3 bases and J gave up 4 bases; unmatched junction bases: 11. Germline assignment: CDR1 LGHNA and CDR2 YNFKEQ. The CDR3 sequence is CASSQPSGQASYGYTF. DNA for the CDR3: TGTGCCAGCAGCCAGCCCTCAGGACAGGCTTCCTATGGCTACACCTTC.

The gene calls are TRBV28 and TRBJ2-5; 13 bases agree with TRBD2. The V and J ends lost 5 bases and 0 bases, in that order; junction bases with no gene match: 3. CDR3 size: 16 residues. Looked up from germline, CDR1 is MDHEN and CDR2 is SYDVKM. CDR3 region: CASSTGLAGYQETQYF. CDR3 coding DNA: TGTGCCAGCAGTACGGGACTAGCGGGATACCAAGAGACCCAGTACTTC. Drawing the rest from reference TRBV28 and TRBJ2-5, the complete variable domain is DVKVTQSSRYLVKRTGEKVFLECVQDMDHENMFWYRQDPGLGLRLIYFSYDVKMKEKGDIPEGYSVSREKKERFSLILESASTNQTSMYLCASSTGLAGYQETQYFGPGTRLLVL.

The rearrangement links TRBV5-1 to TRBJ2-2; 7 bases are shared with TRBD1. Losses at the gene ends were 4 bases for V and 8 bases for J; bases not matched to a gene: 8. CDR1 and CDR2 (germline): SGHRS, YFSETQ. This CDR3 spans 14 amino acids. The CDR3 loop is CASSQKGAQGELFF. The CDR3 region has the DNA TGCGCCAGCAGCCAGAAGGGGGCCCAGGGGGAGCTGTTTTTT. Together with reference TRBV5-1 and TRBJ2-2, the CDR3 gives the full variable domain: KAGVTQTPRYLIKTRGQQVTLSCSPISGHRSVSWYQQTPGQGLQFLFEYFSETQRNKGNFPGRFSGRQFSNSRSEMNVSTLELGDSALYLCASSQKGAQGELFFGEGSRLTVL.

The genes are TRBV30 and TRBJ1-1; the D is unclear. Germline V CDR1 and CDR2: GTSNPN, SVGIG (reference sequence). The CDR3 consists of 13 residues. V lost 3 bases, J lost 4 bases, and 12 bases lay in between. In nucleotides, the CDR3 is TGTGCCTGGAGATCGACGGAACCCACTGAAGCTTTCTTT. The encoded protein is CAWRSTEPTEAFF.

J is TRBJ1-3 and V is TRBV5-1; D is uncertain. The length of the CDR3 is 17 residues. V dropped 4 bases and J dropped 1 base, with 18 bases sitting between them. CDR1 and CDR2 from the germline V gene are SGHRS and YFSETQ. The CDR3 spells CASSHPRNRRSGNTIYF. The CDR3 DNA reads TGCGCCAGCAGCCACCCCAGGAACAGACGTTCTGGAAACACCATATATTTT.

The chain carries TRBV6-5 and TRBJ2-7; 7 positions agree with TRBD1. This CDR3 has 13 residues. The trim removed 7 bases at V and 5 bases at J, leaving 8 bases unmatched. The germline V gene has CDR1 MNHEY and CDR2 SVGAGI. The CDR3 sequence is CASKGTETNEQYF. The CDR3 DNA is TGTGCCAGCAAAGGGACAGAGACAAACGAGCAGTACTTC.

V usage is TRBV9 and J usage is TRBJ2-1, with TRBD2 matching 12 bases. The CDR3 sequence is 20 residues long. V lost 4 bases and J lost 0; bases outside the gene matches: 14. The germline V gene has CDR1 SGDLS and CDR2 YYNGEE. The CDR3 DNA reads as TGTGCCAGCAGCCAAGGGGGAGGGACTAGCGGGCGGAGCTCCTACAATGAGCAGTTCTTC. It specifies CASSQGGGTSGRSSYNEQFF.

This clone was detected only once. This chain connects TRBV20-1 to TRBJ2-7, with a weak D call TRBD1 (5 bases). The V end lost 5 bases, the J end lost 5 bases, and 10 bases lay between the germline ends. CDR3 size: 11 residues. The germline V gene has CDR1 DFQATT and CDR2 SNEGSKA (reference sequence). The CDR3 DNA sequence: TGCAGTGCTTCTGGACACGACGAGCAGTACTTC. Amino acid sequence: CSASGHDEQYF.

This clone was observed once. The V call is TRBV4-2, the J call TRBJ2-7; 9 nucleotides line up with TRBD1. Germline values: CDR1 LGHNA, CDR2 YNFKEQ. V trimming: 1 base; J trimming: 5 bases; junction bases outside the gene matches: 3. The CDR3 extends over 14 amino acids. The CDR3 is CASSQGDRVHEQYF. CDR3 coding DNA: TGTGCCAGCAGCCAAGGGGACAGGGTACACGAGCAGTACTTC.

The chain has TRBV9 and TRBJ1-6, with a tentative D call TRBD1 (6 bases). V lost 6 bases and J lost 7, with 14 bases in between. Per germline, CDR1 SGDLS and CDR2 YYNGEE. The CDR3 extends over 14 amino acids. CDR3 protein: CASTAGVENSPLHF. CDR3 coding DNA: TGTGCCAGCACCGCAGGGGTGGAAAATTCACCCCTCCACTTT.

This clone came up a few times. The chain is built from TRBV28 and TRBJ2-7; D is unclear. The V gene lost 10 bases and the J gene lost 2 bases, with 9 bases spanning the gap. Germline assignment: CDR1 MDHEN and CDR2 SYDVKM. The length of the CDR3 is 11 residues. Written as DNA, the CDR3 is TGTGCCATCGCCGGGCCCTACGAGCAGTACTTC. Its protein is CAIAGPYEQYF.

The gene calls are TRBV5-1 and TRBJ2-5; 7 bases are shared with TRBD2. The CDR3 has 14 amino acids. Unmatched junction bases numbered 6, after V lost 5 bases and J lost 2 bases. Germline assignment: CDR1 SGHRS and CDR2 YFSETQ. The CDR3 sequence: CASSPTGGQETQYF. For the CDR3, the DNA is TGCGCCAGCAGTCCCACCGGGGGGCAAGAGACCCAGTACTTC.

The chain is built from TRBV27 and TRBJ2-1; no clear D. The CDR3 loop spans 15 amino acids. Germline V lookup: CDR1 MNHEY, CDR2 SMNVEV (reference sequence). Trimming took 3 bases from V and 6 from J, leaving 15 bases between them. The CDR3 DNA follows: TGTGCCAGCAGTTTGTCCAGCCCCTCGATCAATGAGCAGTTCTTC. This codes for CASSLSSPSINEQFF.

The chain uses TRBV18 and TRBJ2-2, with D maybe TRBD1 (6 bases). The CDR3 totals 15 residues. The germline V gene has CDR1 KGHSH and CDR2 LQKENI. Trimming shortened V by 3 bases and J by 0 bases, and 8 bases separated the two germline ends. The CDR3 DNA sequence: TGTGCCAGCTCACCGCGGACAGCGAACACCGGGGAGCTGTTTTTT. Translated, it gives CASSPRTANTGELFF.